What follows are 28 T cell receptor beta chains derived from one specimen sequenced in a study of molecular identifiers for immune sequencing clone quantification listed by TCRdb under 2018. The method was PCR. These reads were obtained on an Illumina HiSeq 4000. TCRdb took the public reads, trimmed them with fastp at Q25, ran MiXCR for clone calling and kept in-frame beta chains. Under each unique CDR3 protein, matching rows form one entry showing the most common genes and DNA. Across this sample there are about 320,000 distinct CDR3 sequences, with 20% to 25% seen only once. Approximately 0.8% of the sample rests with the top ten. Sequences were obtained from naive CD8+ T cells from blood, with Jurkat cell RNA spiked in. Reading the label with the study, this specimen's cell subset or site is: FACS-sorted CD8+CD4-CCR7+CD45RA+ naive T cells. The receptors come from a human donor in good health. Some libraries in this study had Jurkat cell RNA spiked in.

This clonotype occurred a few times. V gene TRBV7-9 combines with J gene TRBJ1-5; D is ambiguous. The CDR3 contains 15 residues. Germline V gene lookup returns CDR1 SEHNR and CDR2 FQNEAQ (reference sequence). Trimming took off 1 base at V and 6 bases at J, with 13 bases between the two ends. CDR3 amino acids: CASSLGVGRSQPQHF. The CDR3 DNA sequence: TGTGCCAGCAGCTTAGGGGTCGGCAGGAGTCAGCCCCAGCATTTT.

This clonotype was recorded at least ten times. V gene TRBV4-3 combines with J gene TRBJ2-3; 10 bases line up with TRBD2. V lost 0 bases, J lost 2 bases, and 8 bases stayed unmatched. This CDR3 is built from 18 residues. Germline loops: CDR1 LGHNA, CDR2 YSLEER. The CDR3 loop is CASSQELSSGRVTDTQYF. CDR3 coding DNA: TGCGCCAGCAGCCAAGAACTCTCTAGCGGGAGAGTCACAGATACGCAGTATTTT.

This clonotype was found many times. The V call is TRBV9, the J call TRBJ2-2; D is perhaps TRBD1 or TRBD2 (6 bases each). Trimming stripped 7 bases from V and 7 bases from J, with 20 bases between. The CDR3 extends over 15 amino acids. The germline V gene encodes CDR1 SGDLS and CDR2 YYNGEE. DNA of the CDR3: TGTGCCAGCTGCCCGAGGGGGGACGGTGGCGGGGAGCTGTTTTTT. Translating gives CASCPRGDGGGELFF.

This clonotype was observed at least ten times. V and J are TRBV4-3 and TRBJ1-1; a possible D gene is TRBD1 (5 bases). The germline V gene has CDR1 LGHNA and CDR2 YSLEER. The CDR3 runs to 16 residues. V dropped 7 bases and J dropped 3 bases, with 21 bases sitting between them. The CDR3 sequence: CASTTTYWGLDTEAFF. CDR3 nucleotides: TGCGCCAGCACCACAACGTATTGGGGGTTAGACACTGAAGCTTTCTTT.

Details on this clonotype: One base away lies a much larger clone, so this may be a sequencing read error. CDR3 protein: CASSFRLLEIQYF. The CDR3 region has the DNA TGTGCCAGCAGCTTTCGACTTTTGGAGATCCAGTACTTC. V and J are TRBV7-8 and TRBJ2-5, with unresolved D. CDR1 is SGHVS and CDR2 is FQNEAQ in the germline V gene. This CDR3 has 13 residues. The full variable domain, in which reference TRBV7-8 and TRBJ2-5 provide the parts outside the CDR3, is GAGVSQSPRYKVAKRGQDVALRCDPISGHVSLFWYQQALGQGPEFLTYFQNEAQLDKSGLPSDRFFAERPEGSVSTLKIQRTQQEDSAVYLCASSFRLLEIQYFGPGTRLLVL.

In this sample, this clonotype turned up many times. The chain uses TRBV20-1 and TRBJ1-5; tentatively, D is TRBD1 (5 bases). The V end lost 0 bases, the J end lost 7 bases, and 16 bases lay between the germline ends. Germline loops: CDR1 DFQATT, CDR2 SNEGSKA (reference sequence). The CDR3 loop spans 15 amino acids. The CDR3 nucleotides are TGCAGTGCTAGAGATCAGATGGGGGTGTGGCAGCCCCAGCATTTT. Translation gives CSARDQMGVWQPQHF.

This clonotype has just a few counts. The genes are TRBV5-4 and TRBJ1-1; tentative D call: TRBD1 (6 bases). V was clipped by 5 bases and J by 1 base, with 9 bases between them. Per germline, CDR1 SGHNT and CDR2 YYREEE (reference sequence). This CDR3 comprises 13 residues. The CDR3 protein is CASSEQGNTEAFF. The CDR3 DNA reads TGTGCCAGCAGTGAACAGGGGAACACTGAAGCTTTCTTT.

This clonotype was picked up many times. The gene calls are TRBV20-1 and TRBJ2-7; D gene ambiguous. V was pared by 2 bases and J by 1 base, with 9 bases between. CDR3 size: 13 residues. Germline CDR1 and CDR2: DFQATT and SNEGSKA (reference sequence). DNA of the CDR3: TGCAGTGCTAGACAGGATGCGTCCTACGAGCAGTACTTC. Protein sequence: CSARQDASYEQYF.

This clonotype was seen many times. This chain joins TRBV28 and TRBJ1-5, with D perhaps matching TRBD1 (5 bases). Trimming pared 5 bases from V and 4 bases from J, leaving 15 bases between. The CDR3 covers 15 residues. Germline CDR1 and CDR2: MDHEN and SYDVKM. This CDR3 is CASSVSGTANQPQHF. In nucleotides, the CDR3 is TGTGCCAGCAGTGTATCCGGGACCGCTAATCAGCCCCAGCATTTT.

A note on this clonotype: Sequence at one end of the junction differs from germline and may be a read error. The CDR3 DNA is TGTGCCGGTAGTCCGGAGGACAGCTCCCAAGAGACCCAGTACTTC. It yields the protein CAGSPEDSSQETQYF. The rearrangement joins TRBV19 to TRBJ2-5, with D possibly TRBD1 on 6 matching bases. Germline V gene data show CDR1 as LNHDA and CDR2 as SQIVND (reference sequence). CDR3 size: 15 residues.

This clonotype has at least ten counts. The J gene is TRBJ2-2, the V gene TRBV5-1; 11 nucleotides line up with TRBD2. This CDR3 spans 18 amino acids. Germline values: CDR1 SGHRS, CDR2 YFSETQ. V shed 4 bases and J 2 bases; nucleotides not matched to a gene: 10. The CDR3 sequence: CASSLPTSGGPNTGELFF. As DNA, the CDR3 is TGCGCCAGCAGCCTTCCAACTAGCGGGGGACCCAACACCGGGGAGCTGTTTTTT.

This clonotype was picked up many times. The chain has TRBV28 and TRBJ1-1, with D unclear. V was shortened by 2 bases and J by 3 bases, with 7 bases between the two germline ends. The CDR3 is 13 residues long. Germline V lookup: CDR1 MDHEN, CDR2 SYDVKM. The CDR3: CASSLRRDTEAFF. The DNA for the CDR3 is TGTGCCAGCAGTTTACGAAGGGACACTGAAGCTTTCTTT.

Points on this clonotype: A junction end diverges from the germline sequence, so it may reflect a read error. The chain combines TRBV4-3 with TRBJ1-4; no clear D. CDR1 and CDR2 (germline): LGHNA, YSLEER. The CDR3 is made up of 16 amino acids. Here the CDR3 DNA reads TGCGCCAGCAGCGAGTCCTGGGGAGCAACTAATGGAAAACTGTTTTTT. Its translation: CASSESWGATNGKLFF.

There are many counts of this clonotype. The rearrangement uses TRBV20-1 and TRBJ1-6; 11 nucleotides match TRBD1. This CDR3 is 16 amino acids long. Losses at the gene ends were 1 base for V and 14 bases for J; bases not matched to a gene: 13. The germline CDR1 and CDR2 sequences are DFQATT and SNEGSKA (reference sequence). The CDR3 nucleotides are TGCAGTGCTAGAGCCGAGGACAGGGGGCTACCTAGGGCCCTCCACTTT. Protein sequence: CSARAEDRGLPRALHF.

This clonotype was counted many times. The chain is built from TRBV20-1 and TRBJ2-4; D is unclear. The germline V gene has CDR1 DFQATT and CDR2 SNEGSKA (reference sequence). The CDR3 is 14 residues long. Trimming took 5 bases from V and 1 from J, leaving 12 bases between them. The chain's CDR3 is CSAGPAWAKNIQYF. The CDR3 nucleotides are TGCAGTGCTGGTCCAGCGTGGGCCAAAAACATTCAGTACTTC.

A remark on this clonotype: The junction does not match germline at one end; this may be a read error. The chain employs TRBV13 and TRBJ1-6; D may be TRBD1 (5 bases). CDR3 length equals 17 residues. Germline V gene lookup returns CDR1 PRHDT and CDR2 FYEKMQ (reference sequence). CDR3 sequence: CASSLGRDGSYDSPLHF. The DNA of the CDR3 is TGTGCCAGCAGCTTAGGCCGGGACGGCTCCTATGATTCACCCCTCCACTTT.

This clonotype was observed many times. The gene calls are TRBV2 and TRBJ2-3, with D perhaps TRBD2 (5 bases). Germline CDR1 and CDR2: SNHLY and FYNNEI. V gave up 9 bases and J gave up 6 bases, with 13 bases separating them. This CDR3 has 12 amino acids. The CDR3 DNA follows: TGTGCCAGTACTGATGAGCGGGATACGCAGTATTTT. Translation gives CASTDERDTQYF.

Regarding this clonotype: A much larger clonotype is one base distant, so this may be a read error. This chain joins TRBV6-2 or TRBV6-3 and TRBJ1-1; TRBD1 agrees at 7 bases. Germline values: CDR1 MNHEY, CDR2 SVGEGT. The CDR3 extends over 14 amino acids. Trimming removed 5 bases from V and 6 bases from J; junction bases left unmatched: 9. Here the CDR3 DNA reads TGTGCCAGCAGTACACTCACAGGGGTGGCTGAAGCTTTCTTT. Encoded protein: CASSTLTGVAEAFF.

The V call is TRBV11-2, the J call TRBJ2-3; a weak D match, TRBD1 (6 bases). The germline V and J ends were trimmed by 1 base and 5 bases, with 16 bases remaining between them. The CDR3 is made up of 16 amino acids. Germline CDR1 is SGHAT and CDR2 is FQNNGV. The CDR3 region is CASSLVYRAELDTQYF. The CDR3 DNA follows: TGTGCCAGCAGCTTAGTATACAGGGCAGAGTTAGATACGCAGTATTTT.

This clonotype was observed a handful of times. The genes are TRBV11-2 and TRBJ2-6; D may be TRBD1 (5 bases). V was cut by 4 bases and J by 3 bases, with 13 bases left in between. Germline CDR1 SGHAT, CDR2 FQNNGV. This CDR3 has 16 residues. In DNA, the CDR3 is TGTGCCAGCAGCTCAGACAGAATTTTTGGGGCCAACGTCCTGACTTTC. This translates into CASSSDRIFGANVLTF.

This clonotype was seen ten or more times. The CDR3: CAISGQGTPYEQYF. In DNA form, the CDR3 reads TGTGCCATCAGTGGACAGGGGACCCCCTACGAGCAGTACTTC. This chain uses TRBV10-3 with TRBJ2-7; 8 nucleotides match TRBD1. This CDR3 has 14 residues. Losses at the gene ends were 4 bases for V and 2 bases for J; bases not matched to a gene: 4. From germline, CDR1 is ENHRY and CDR2 SYGVKD.

The table lists this clonotype with many counts. V and J are TRBV11-2 and TRBJ2-5; 7 nucleotides agree with TRBD2. V shed 0 bases and J 0 bases; nucleotides not matched to a gene: 7. The CDR3 length is 17 residues. Germline CDR1 and CDR2: SGHAT and FQNNGV. CDR3 bases: TGTGCCAGCAGCTTAGAAGAGCGGGATTTCTACCAAGAGACCCAGTACTTC. This codes for CASSLEERDFYQETQYF.

This clonotype was detected once. A much larger clone differs from this one at a single base, so this may be a read error. The rearrangement links TRBV9 to TRBJ2-3; perhaps TRBD2 as D (6 bases). CDR1 SGDLS and CDR2 YYNGEE come from the germline V gene. This CDR3 region has 15 residues. CDR3 bases: TGTGCCTGCAGCGTAGATTCCGGGAGAACAGATACGCAGTATTTT. Protein: CACSVDSGRTDTQYF.

This clonotype appeared many times. The gene calls are TRBV24-1 and TRBJ2-2; D is unresolved. Per germline, CDR1 KGHDR and CDR2 SFDVKD. The CDR3 consists of 17 residues. Trimming pared 4 bases from V and 0 bases from J, leaving 14 bases between. CDR3 region: CATSEPTPVANTGELFF. The CDR3, as DNA: TGTGCCACCAGTGAGCCCACACCTGTCGCGAACACCGGGGAGCTGTTTTTT.

Notes on this clonotype: Its ends do not fully match the called genes, so a read error is possible. CDR3 protein: CAGSIKGLETQYF. The CDR3 region has the DNA TGTGCCGGTAGTATAAAGGGGTTGGAGACCCAGTACTTC. This chain connects TRBV19 to TRBJ2-5, with D perhaps TRBD1 (5 bases). CDR1 and CDR2 (germline): LNHDA, SQIVND (reference sequence). This CDR3 comprises 13 residues.

This clonotype has only a few counts. The V call is TRBV27, the J call TRBJ1-6, with D possibly TRBD1 on 5 matching bases. The CDR3 has 17 amino acids. CDR1 and CDR2 (germline): MNHEY, SMNVEV (reference sequence). Trimming stripped 0 bases from V and 8 bases from J, with 17 bases between. CDR3 sequence: CASSLSIGAGIDSPLHF. For the CDR3, the DNA is TGTGCCAGCAGTTTATCGATTGGAGCAGGGATAGATTCACCCCTCCACTTT.

This clonotype has at least ten counts. This rearrangement joins TRBV20-1 to TRBJ2-3; D not certain. V dropped 0 bases and J dropped 2 bases, with 12 bases sitting between them. CDR3 size: 15 residues. The germline V gene encodes CDR1 DFQATT and CDR2 SNEGSKA (reference sequence). The CDR3 sequence: CSARDRLIPTDTQYF. For the CDR3, the DNA is TGCAGTGCTAGAGATCGTCTAATCCCCACAGATACGCAGTATTTT.

As to this clonotype: The junction departs from the called germline gene at one end, perhaps through a read error. The rearrangement joins TRBV10-3 to TRBJ1-1; D possibly corresponds to TRBD1 (5 bases). The germline V gene has CDR1 ENHRY and CDR2 SYGVKD. The CDR3 length is 15 residues. As DNA, the CDR3 is TGTGCCACGTACTCCCCCGGGACGGTGAACACTAAAGCTTTCTTT. Translated, it gives CATYSPGTVNTKAFF.